These T cell receptor beta chains were read from a single sample in a study of blood T cell repertoires in COVID-19. The repertoire was sequenced with immunoSEQ multiplex PCR; TCRdb's copy has only in-frame clones and lacks some. The sample yields about 210,000 clones, 85% seen once. The sequenced material came from peripheral blood. The receptors derive from a woman in her seventies with COVID-19, enrolled during active disease. The CDR3 runs from the conserved cysteine through the conserved F or W. Each record gives: D gene, V gene, clone size, J gene, CDR3 protein, CDR3 DNA. The D gene is left open where the match is weak. Size is omitted from some rows. Given values are once, few, many or a class for expanded clones.

.	TRBV4-3	.	TRBJ2-4	CASSQGLPPVIQYF	TGCGCCAGCAGCCAAGGTCTGCCGCCGGTCATTCAGTACTTC
TRBD2	TRBV10-3	.	TRBJ2-1	CAISVEGGLVDEQFF	TGTGCCATCAGTGTAGAGGGAGGGCTTGTAGATGAGCAGTTCTTC
.	TRBV25-1	.	TRBJ1-2	CASSESGSGAGGYTF	TGTGCCAGCAGTGAATCCGGATCGGGCGCGGGGGGCTACACCTTC
.	TRBV6-2/TRBV6-3	.	TRBJ2-3	CASSYPLDTQYF	TGTGCCAGCAGTTACCCACTAGATACGCAGTATTTT
.	TRBV20-1	.	TRBJ2-5	CSARRAETQYF	TGCAGTGCTAGGCGCGCGGAGACCCAGTACTTC
.	TRBV29-1	.	TRBJ1-1	CSVPPSPRNTEAFF	TGCAGCGTCCCGCCCTCTCCGAGAAACACTGAAGCTTTCTTT
TRBD1	TRBV25-1	.	TRBJ2-7	CASSAHRDSSYEQYF	TGTGCCAGCAGTGCTCACCGGGACAGTTCCTACGAGCAGTACTTC
.	TRBV5-5	.	TRBJ1-5	CASSLEDYGTNSNQPQHF	TGTGCCAGCAGCTTGGAAGACTACGGGACAAATAGCAATCAGCCCCAGCATTTT
.	TRBV3-1/TRBV3-2	.	TRBJ2-3	CASSAGWEGTDTQYF	TGTGCCAGCAGCGCGGGATGGGAGGGCACAGATACGCAGTATTTT
TRBD1	TRBV7-9	.	TRBJ1-2	CASSLVATGNNYGYTF	TGTGCCAGCAGCTTAGTGGCGACAGGGAATAACTATGGCTACACCTTC
.	TRBV6-2/TRBV6-3	.	TRBJ1-1	CASSYSTEQGTEAFF	TGTGCCAGCAGTTACTCGACTGAGCAGGGCACTGAAGCTTTCTTT
TRBD2	TRBV6-2/TRBV6-3	.	TRBJ2-2	CASSSSSGGPRGEDTGELFF	TGTGCCAGCAGTTCCTCCAGCGGGGGACCACGAGGGGAGGACACCGGGGAGCTGTTTTTT
.	TRBV7-2	.	TRBJ1-1	CATVRVNTEAFF	TGTGCCACAGTCAGGGTAAACACTGAAGCTTTCTTT
.	TRBV7-2	.	TRBJ1-2	CASSFRGGSGYGYTF	TGTGCCAGCAGCTTCCGCGGGGGATCGGGCTATGGCTACACCTTC
TRBD1	TRBV2	.	TRBJ1-2	CASSEEGQGVGYTF	TGTGCCAGCAGTGAAGAGGGACAGGGTGTAGGCTACACCTTC
.	TRBV3-1/TRBV3-2	.	TRBJ1-1	CASSQGPVNTEAFF	TGTGCCAGCAGCCAAGGTCCAGTCAACACTGAAGCTTTCTTT
.	TRBV7-2	few	TRBJ2-7	CASSRQTQSYEQYF	TGTGCCAGCAGCCGCCAAACGCAGTCCTACGAGCAGTACTTC
.	TRBV6-5	few	TRBJ1-3	CASSYSPSSGNTIYF	TGTGCCAGCAGTTACTCTCCCTCCTCTGGAAACACCATATATTTT
.	TRBV15	.	TRBJ2-2	CATSELRTGELFF	TGTGCCACCAGCGAACTGCGGACCGGGGAGCTGTTTTTT
TRBD2	TRBV9	few	TRBJ2-6	CASSPSSGVLSGANVLTF	TGTGCCAGCAGCCCCAGTAGCGGGGTACTCTCTGGGGCCAACGTCCTGACTTTC
.	TRBV29-1	.	TRBJ2-7	CSGGGAGSFSYEQYF	TGCAGCGGCGGTGGGGCAGGAAGTTTTTCCTACGAGCAGTACTTC
TRBD2	TRBV5-4	.	TRBJ2-5	CASSRQAGEEETQYF	TGTGCCAGCAGCCGGCAGGCGGGGGAGGAAGAGACCCAGTACTTC
TRBD1	TRBV28	few	TRBJ1-1	CASSFIGQGARNTEAFF	TGTGCCAGCAGTTTCATTGGACAGGGGGCCCGGAACACTGAAGCTTTCTTT
.	TRBV25-1	.	TRBJ2-2	CASSFTRAGELFF	TGTGCCAGCAGCTTCACTAGGGCCGGGGAGCTGTTTTTT
.	TRBV7-8	.	TRBJ1-5	CASSFMVTGGYSNQPQHF	TGTGCCAGCAGCTTTATGGTGACAGGAGGCTATAGCAATCAGCCCCAGCATTTT
TRBD1	TRBV9	.	TRBJ1-2	CASSTDGQGAYYGYTF	TGTGCCAGCAGCACGGATGGTCAGGGGGCGTACTATGGCTACACCTTC
.	TRBV7-3	.	TRBJ2-5	CASSSLGRDRETQYF	TGTGCCAGCAGCTCCCTCGGGAGGGACAGAGAGACCCAGTACTTC
.	TRBV5-4	.	TRBJ2-3	CASIPNLQGTDTQYF	TGTGCCAGCATCCCGAATCTCCAGGGCACAGATACGCAGTATTTT
.	TRBV30	.	TRBJ1-1	CAWSWGNLNTEAFF	TGTGCCTGGAGTTGGGGCAACCTGAACACTGAAGCTTTCTTT
.	TRBV6-2/TRBV6-3	.	TRBJ1-2	CASSAGGNYGYTF	TGTGCCAGCAGTGCGGGGGGTAACTATGGCTACACCTTC
TRBD1	TRBV11-3	.	TRBJ2-1	CASSSDRGNEQFF	TGTGCCAGCAGCTCTGACAGGGGGAATGAGCAGTTCTTC
.	TRBV5-4	.	TRBJ2-5	CASSHAQGGGEETQYF	TGTGCCAGCAGCCACGCCCAGGGAGGGGGGGAAGAGACCCAGTACTTC
TRBD1	TRBV19	.	TRBJ2-5	CASSRPPGQGLIEETQYF	TGTGCCAGTAGTAGACCTCCGGGACAGGGACTAATTGAAGAGACCCAGTACTTC
TRBD1	TRBV19	.	TRBJ1-2	CASRTGVYKNGYTF	TGTGCCAGTAGGACAGGGGTTTATAAGAATGGCTACACCTTC
.	TRBV7-2	.	TRBJ2-3	CASSLSSSTDTQYF	TGTGCCAGCAGCTTGTCCTCTAGCACAGATACGCAGTATTTT
.	TRBV7-2	.	TRBJ2-2	CASKAIAGGELFF	TGTGCCAGCAAAGCTATTGCTGGCGGGGAGCTGTTTTTT
TRBD2	TRBV19	.	TRBJ2-7	CASSISRSGSLYEQYF	TGTGCCAGTAGTATCTCACGTAGCGGGAGCCTCTACGAGCAGTACTTC
.	TRBV29-1	.	TRBJ2-7	CSVGGGGYEQYF	TGCAGCGTTGGGGGGGGCGGCTACGAGCAGTACTTC
TRBD2	TRBV11-3	.	TRBJ2-1	CASSYRLAGAGEQFF	TGTGCCAGCAGCTACCGACTAGCGGGGGCCGGTGAGCAGTTCTTC
TRBD1	TRBV7-2	few	TRBJ1-2	CASSSDRVYGYTF	TGTGCCAGCAGCTCGGACAGGGTTTATGGCTACACCTTC
.	TRBV2	.	TRBJ2-2	CASSVDRTENTGELFF	TGTGCCAGCAGTGTAGACAGGACCGAGAACACCGGGGAGCTGTTTTTT
.	TRBV3-1/TRBV3-2	.	TRBJ1-5	CASSQAGANQPQHF	TGTGCCAGCAGCCAAGCTGGGGCAAATCAGCCCCAGCATTTT
TRBD2	TRBV29-1	.	TRBJ2-7	CSVPELAGGPKQYF	TGCAGCGTACCTGAACTAGCGGGAGGGCCAAAGCAGTACTTC
TRBD2	TRBV10-3	.	TRBJ2-5	CAISDPQGLAGGKETQYF	TGTGCCATCAGTGATCCCCAGGGACTAGCGGGAGGGAAAGAGACCCAGTACTTC
TRBD1	TRBV4-2	.	TRBJ1-1	CASSRDRADTEAFF	TGTGCCAGCAGCCGGGACAGGGCGGACACTGAAGCTTTCTTT
TRBD1	TRBV27	.	TRBJ2-6	CASSPGQGAAGANVLTF	TGTGCCAGCAGTCCGGGACAGGGGGCAGCTGGGGCCAACGTCCTGACTTTC
TRBD2	TRBV19	.	TRBJ2-7	CASRGTSYGEQYF	TGTGCCAGTAGAGGGACTAGCTACGGCGAGCAGTACTTC
.	TRBV24-1	.	TRBJ2-1	CATSEGGLMRHNEQFF	TGTGCCACCAGTGAGGGCGGACTGATGCGCCACAATGAGCAGTTCTTC
TRBD2	TRBV7-2	.	TRBJ2-7	CASSRTRDYVYEQYF	TGTGCCAGCAGCAGAACCCGGGACTACGTCTACGAGCAGTACTTC
.	TRBV27	.	TRBJ2-1	CASSLWSEDEQFF	TGTGCCAGCAGTTTATGGTCAGAGGATGAGCAGTTCTTC
TRBD2	TRBV6-2/TRBV6-3	.	TRBJ2-2	CASSAGGATGELFF	TGTGCCAGCAGTGCCGGGGGGGCGACCGGGGAGCTGTTTTTT
.	TRBV19	.	TRBJ2-1	CASRTQGGSYNEQFF	TGTGCCAGTAGGACTCAGGGAGGCTCCTACAATGAGCAGTTCTTC
.	TRBV12-3/TRBV12-4	.	TRBJ1-1	CASRMRSEAFF	TGTGCCAGCAGAATGAGGTCTGAAGCTTTCTTT